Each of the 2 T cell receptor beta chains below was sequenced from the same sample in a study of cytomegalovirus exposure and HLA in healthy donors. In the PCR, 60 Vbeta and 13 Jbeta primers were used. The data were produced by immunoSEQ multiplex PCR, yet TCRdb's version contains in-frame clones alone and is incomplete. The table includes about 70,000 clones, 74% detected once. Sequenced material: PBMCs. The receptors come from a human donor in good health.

The CDR3, as DNA: TGTGCCTGGAGTCAAATAGGTGGGAGGGCCGGCGAGCAGTACTTC. The encoded protein is CAWSQIGGRAGEQYF. V gene TRBV30 combines with J gene TRBJ2-7; TRBD2 agrees at 7 bases. Germline values: CDR1 GTSNPN, CDR2 SVGIG (reference sequence). This CDR3 contains 15 residues. With V trimmed by 2 bases and J by 6 bases, 13 bases remained unmatched.

CDR3: CASSGRVDYNEQFF. CDR3 coding DNA: TGTGCCAGCAGTGGGAGGGTGGACTACAATGAGCAGTTCTTC. The chain couples TRBV7-6 to TRBJ2-1; TRBD2 matches 7 bases. The CDR3 runs to 14 residues. The germline V gene has CDR1 SGHVS and CDR2 FNYEAQ. The J segment lost 3 bases and the V segment lost 6 bases, leaving 5 bases of the junction unmatched.